The clone carrying this T cell receptor beta chain was counted many times. Its target is unknown. It was RNA transcripts that yielded the amplified TCR beta CDR3 regions. HTBI primers were employed in a first-round RT-PCR of the TCR CDR3. One entry per CDR3 protein, called by TCRdb with MiXCR from the multiplex PCR reads. This sample has hundreds of thousands of distinct CDR3 sequences, with about 16% found just once. The record originates from a study of T cells in Graves' hyperthyroidism and ophthalmopathy. General study findings and limits: Most clonotypes that expanded in the thyroid above 0.001 also showed up in blood.

Absent ophthalmopathy progression within 18 months defined stable Graves' hyperthyroidism. It was 10 ml of fresh peripheral blood that supplied the PBMCs. This CDR3 spans 15 amino acids. Germline V CDR1 and CDR2: MDHEN, SYDVKM. Trimming cost V 2 bases and J 5 bases; bases outside gene matches: 7. This TCR came from a woman aged 25 to 39 with Graves' hyperthyroidism. The sequencing input was blood. This chain links TRBV28 with TRBJ2-7; 9 nucleotides match TRBD2. DNA of the CDR3: TGTGCCAGCAGTTTACTAGCGGGAAAAGTCCACGAGCAGTACTTC. It is translated as CASSLLAGKVHEQYF.